The clone carrying this T cell receptor (beta chain) was picked up many times. Its antigen is not identified. This entry belongs to a study of early T cells in non-severe SARS-CoV-2 infection. Study details: The study sequenced bulk RNA from unsorted whole blood, with chains unpaired. Study observations and caveats: The study's VDJdb matching favored anti-spike CD8 responses and missed private and CD4 specificities.

Germline V gene data show CDR1 as MNHEY and CDR2 as SVGAGI. CDR3 length equals 19 residues. J was trimmed by 0 bases and V by 2 bases; bases with no gene match: 11. Individual cDNA molecules each received unique molecular identifiers attached to them. MiXCR was run by TCRdb on the 5' RACE reads, yielding one entry per CDR3 protein. The profile shows 30,000 to 35,000 distinct CDR3 sequences, under 7.5% of them singletons. This TCR came from an adult who was a healthcare worker with PCR-confirmed SARS-CoV-2 infection or an uninfected control (not recorded which). Sequencing input: whole blood. The chain couples TRBV6-5 to TRBJ2-7, with 12 bases matching TRBD1. The CDR3: CASSYRLTGQGASSYEQYF. CDR3 DNA sequence: TGTGCCAGCAGTTACCGCCTCACGGGACAGGGGGCGTCCTCCTACGAGCAGTACTTC.